What follows describes a single TCR beta chain. This record belongs to a study of blood T cell repertoires in COVID-19. Study context: COVID-19 samples from acute and convalescent phases originated in the United States, Italy and Spain. The analysed material was cDNA or gDNA that came from T cells, B-cell-depleted T cells, or PBMCs.

Sequencing was performed with immunoSEQ multiplex PCR; in TCRdb, only in-frame clones are kept and a portion is missing. The profile shows 75,000 or so clones, 87% of them singletons. The germline V and J ends were trimmed by 0 bases and 1 base, with 9 bases remaining between them. The CDR3 runs to 15 residues. Germline CDR1 reads SGHTA; CDR2 reads FQGNSA. The rearrangement joins TRBV7-2 to TRBJ2-5; D is uncertain. Sequencing input: peripheral blood. The sequence was collected from a woman of 80 years or more with active or convalescent COVID-19. CDR3 DNA: TGTGCCAGCAGCTTAGCGGCCAGGCGCCAAGAGACCCAGTACTTC. Its translation is CASSLAARRQETQYF.